These 19 T cell receptor beta chains were sequenced from one sample in a study of T cell repertoires in cytomegalovirus infection. TCRdb re-analysed the reads in MiXCR, keeping a single row per CDR3 protein. There are 290,000 or so distinct CDR3 sequences in the sample; about 9.2% occur only once, and less than 3% lies in the top ten. The sequenced material came from PBMCs. The receptors were gathered from a human donor in good health (CMV status not recorded). Some clones in this sample may be carry-over from other donors' samples.

As concerns this clonotype: A read error may explain this, as a much larger clone is one base away. CDR3 nucleotide sequence: TGTGCCATCGGGCCGGGACTAGCGGCTAGCACAGATACGCAGTATTTT. Protein product: CAIGPGLAASTDTQYF. The rearrangement joins TRBV10-3 to TRBJ2-3; 11 positions match TRBD2. CDR3 length: 16 amino acids. Germline V gives CDR1 ENHRY, CDR2 SYGVKD. The V segment lost 8 bases and the J segment 0 bases; nucleotides outside the gene matches: 7.

The chain uses TRBV2 and TRBJ2-7; 8 bases map to TRBD1. J gave up 4 bases and V 7 bases, and 9 bases lay outside the gene matches. Germline V gene data show CDR1 as SNHLY and CDR2 as FYNNEI. The CDR3 contains 14 residues. The CDR3: CASNPGQVPYEQYF. The CDR3 bases are TGTGCCAGCAACCCGGGACAGGTCCCGTACGAGCAGTACTTC.

The chain has TRBV29-1 and TRBJ1-2; 8 bases are shared with TRBD1. V was clipped by 4 bases and J by 7 bases; unmatched bases: 14. The germline V gene has CDR1 SQVTM and CDR2 ANQGSEA. CDR3 length: 15 amino acids. DNA of the CDR3: TGCAGCGTTGGTCAGGGGGCGAGCGAATTGCCTGGCTACACCTTC. Translating it yields CSVGQGASELPGYTF. Based on the CDR3 plus reference TRBV29-1 and TRBJ1-2, the full variable domain is SAVISQKPSRDICQRGTSLTIQCQVDSQVTMMFWYRQQPGQSLTLIATANQGSEATYESGFVIDKFPISRPNLTFSTLTVSNMSPEDSSIYLCSVGQGASELPGYTFGSGTRLTVV.

This clonotype was seen ten or more times. The chain carries TRBV10-3 and TRBJ1-1, with TRBD1 as a possible D gene (5 bases). The ends were cut back, 4 bases at V and 1 base at J, with 13 bases in the middle. CDR3 length equals 15 residues. Germline V gene lookup returns CDR1 ENHRY and CDR2 SYGVKD. CDR3 residues: CAISGSRGSNTEAFF. DNA of the CDR3: TGTGCCATCAGTGGCAGCCGGGGGTCGAACACTGAAGCTTTCTTT.

The table lists this clonotype with many counts. The rearrangement links TRBV29-1 to TRBJ2-4, with D possibly matching TRBD1 (5 bases). V was clipped by 3 bases and J by 4 bases, with 7 bases between them. This CDR3 comprises 12 residues. The germline gives CDR1 SQVTM, CDR2 ANQGSEA. The CDR3 reads CSVETDKNIQYF. The CDR3 DNA reads TGCAGCGTTGAGACAGATAAAAACATTCAGTACTTC.

There are many counts of this clonotype. The rearrangement links TRBV20-1 to TRBJ1-5, with TRBD1 matching 11 bases. The length of the CDR3 is 15 residues. Germline CDR1 reads DFQATT; CDR2 reads SNEGSKA (reference sequence). The V and J ends lost 3 bases and 0 bases, in that order; junction bases with no gene match: 1. The CDR3 nucleotides read TGCAGTGCTAGGGGACAGGGGGATAGCAATCAGCCCCAGCATTTT. Protein sequence: CSARGQGDSNQPQHF.

This clonotype was counted many times. A junction end diverges from the germline sequence, so it may reflect a read error. V is TRBV20-1 and J is TRBJ2-3; D call uncertain. The germline V gene encodes CDR1 DFQATT and CDR2 SNEGSKA (reference sequence). The CDR3 covers 9 residues. CDR3 nucleotide sequence: TGTCAAATTGCAGATACGCAGTATTTT. It encodes CQIADTQYF.

This clonotype has a count of ten or more. The chain recombines TRBV5-6 with TRBJ2-4, with TRBD1 matching 7 bases. Germline CDR1 is SGHDT and CDR2 is YYEEEE. V gave up 4 bases and J gave up 6 bases; unmatched junction bases: 10. CDR3 length: 15 residues. The DNA for the CDR3 is TGTGCCAGCAGCCACGGGACAGCGCTTCTAAACATTCAGTACTTC. As protein: CASSHGTALLNIQYF.

This chain uses TRBV14 with TRBJ1-1, with a tentative D call TRBD1 (6 bases). Trimming cost V 3 bases and J 3 bases, with 11 bases left between them. Germline lookup yields CDR1 SGHDN and CDR2 FVKESK. The CDR3 is made up of 14 amino acids. The CDR3 DNA reads as TGTGCCAGCAGCCACTTACAGGGTTACACTGAAGCTTTCTTT. This sequence encodes CASSHLQGYTEAFF.

The chain links TRBV5-1 to TRBJ2-7; D is unclear. CDR3 length: 14 residues. V lost 7 bases to trimming and J lost 0 bases, with 14 bases between them. Germline loops: CDR1 SGHRS, CDR2 YFSETQ. DNA of the CDR3: TGCGCCAGCTGTCGGCAGGATGGCTCCTACGAGCAGTACTTC. Its protein product is CASCRQDGSYEQYF.

This clonotype was counted at least ten times. The chain uses TRBV27 and TRBJ2-7; 11 bases are shared with TRBD2. J gave up 3 bases and V 7 bases, and 14 bases lay outside the gene matches. This CDR3 is 17 amino acids long. In germline, CDR1 is MNHEY, CDR2 SMNVEV (reference sequence). The DNA of the CDR3 is TGTGCCAGCAAGATAGCGGGGGGGCAGCAGTTAGACTACGAGCAGTACGTC. It translates to CASKIAGGQQLDYEQYV.

This clonotype was recorded at least ten times. This sequence joins TRBV18 and TRBJ1-2; D remains ambiguous. Trimming took 2 bases from V and 8 from J, leaving 9 bases between them. This CDR3 is 12 amino acids long. Germline CDR1 is KGHSH and CDR2 is LQKENI. The CDR3 is CASSPWVSGYTF. CDR3 nucleotides: TGTGCCAGCTCACCATGGGTCTCGGGCTACACCTTC.

The chain links TRBV6-5 to TRBJ2-1; D unclear. The V gene's germline CDR1 is MNHEY and CDR2 SVGAGI. The V end was cut by 6 bases, the J end by 4 bases, with 16 bases between. The CDR3 has 15 residues. This chain's CDR3 is CASRGSAPLYNEQFF. In DNA form, the CDR3 reads TGTGCCAGCAGGGGCTCAGCACCGCTTTACAATGAGCAGTTCTTC.

This clonotype was seen at least ten times. The V call is TRBV7-2, the J call TRBJ2-2; D may be TRBD1 (5 bases). Per germline, CDR1 SGHTA and CDR2 FQGNSA. The CDR3 runs 14 residues. V was clipped by 3 bases and J by 5 bases, with 10 bases between them. CDR3 region: CASSFRRATGELFF. The DNA for the CDR3 is TGTGCCAGCAGCTTCCGCAGGGCGACCGGGGAGCTGTTTTTT.

The table lists this clonotype with a few counts. The chain recombines TRBV29-1 with TRBJ1-1; TRBD1 is a possible D gene (5 bases). Germline CDR1 and CDR2: SQVTM and ANQGSEA. CDR3 length equals 14 residues. Trimming stripped 4 bases from V and 4 bases from J, with 16 bases between. The CDR3 spells CSVVPQGGGTEAFF. The CDR3 region has the DNA TGCAGCGTTGTCCCTCAGGGAGGAGGCACTGAAGCTTTCTTT.

This clonotype was picked up a small number of times. V gene TRBV29-1 combines with J gene TRBJ2-3; TRBD1 is a possible D gene (6 bases). CDR1 and CDR2 (germline): SQVTM, ANQGSEA. The CDR3 consists of 14 residues. V shed 6 bases and J shed 2 bases, with 15 bases lying between them. CDR3: CSVGTGLNTDTQYF. CDR3 sequence (DNA): TGCAGCGTGGGAACAGGGCTAAACACAGATACGCAGTATTTT.

As to this clonotype: A single base separates this from a much larger clone, so it may be a read error. The chain has TRBV20-1 and TRBJ1-2, with TRBD1 as a possible D gene (5 bases). The CDR3 loop spans 11 amino acids. The V and J ends lost 5 bases and 8 bases respectively, with 12 bases between them. Per germline, CDR1 DFQATT and CDR2 SNEGSKA (reference sequence). The CDR3, as DNA: TGCAGTGCTCCTCAGGGTAGAGGCTACACCTTC. This gives the protein CSAPQGRGYTF.

The chain combines TRBV20-1 with TRBJ1-2; 10 bases fit TRBD1. CDR1 and CDR2 (germline): DFQATT, SNEGSKA (reference sequence). The CDR3 sequence is 14 residues long. V shed 3 bases, J shed 5 bases, and the junction held 6 bases outside the gene matches. The CDR3 nucleotides read TGCAGTGCTAGTTCCGGGACAGGGGTTTATGGCTACACCTTC. Translating it yields CSASSGTGVYGYTF.

This clonotype was found many times. V is TRBV7-2 and J is TRBJ2-7; 10 nucleotides agree with TRBD1. The CDR3 loop spans 15 amino acids. The germline CDR1 and CDR2 sequences are SGHTA and FQGNSA. V lost 5 bases and J lost 7; bases outside the gene matches: 11. CDR3 protein: CASSPRTTGGFEQYF. The CDR3, as DNA: TGTGCCAGCAGCCCTAGGACGACAGGGGGCTTTGAGCAGTACTTC.